The 9 T cell receptor beta chains presented below share a single source sample, sequenced in a study of T cell repertoires in cytomegalovirus infection. TCRdb called the reads again in MiXCR, with one record for every CDR3 protein. The sample shows tens of thousands of distinct CDR3 sequences, about 4.2% of them seen only once. The sample taken for sequencing was PBMCs. The receptors originated from a human donor in good health (CMV status not recorded). Some clones in this sample may be carry-over from other donors' samples.

This clonotype was recorded many times. The chain uses TRBV7-2 and TRBJ2-7; TRBD2 aligns across 8 bases. J lost 4 bases, V lost 7 bases, and 6 bases had no gene match. The germline V gene encodes CDR1 SGHTA and CDR2 FQGNSA. The CDR3 is 13 amino acids. This CDR3 is CASKGLGGYEQYF. The CDR3 nucleotides read TGTGCCAGCAAGGGACTAGGGGGATACGAGCAGTACTTC.

V usage is TRBV13 and J usage is TRBJ2-7, with 7 bases identical to TRBD2. J lost 6 bases, V lost 3 bases, and 8 bases had no gene match. This CDR3 comprises 14 residues. Germline lookup yields CDR1 PRHDT and CDR2 FYEKMQ (reference sequence). The CDR3 nucleotides are TGTGCCAGCAGCTTGGGGAGCGGGGATAGCGAGCAGTACTTC. This codes for CASSLGSGDSEQYF.

The sample holds many counts of this clonotype. V usage is TRBV7-2 and J usage is TRBJ2-5, with a possible D match to TRBD1 (6 bases). Per the germline V gene, CDR1 is SGHTA and CDR2 is FQGNSA. V was pared by 1 base and J by 1 base, with 13 bases between. The length of the CDR3 is 16 residues. The CDR3 DNA follows: TGTGCCAGCAGCTTAGTGGCGGACAGCACCCAAGAGACCCAGTACTTC. It is translated as CASSLVADSTQETQYF. Based on the CDR3 plus reference TRBV7-2 and TRBJ2-5, the full variable domain is GAGVSQSPSNKVTEKGKDVELRCDPISGHTALYWYRQSLGQGLEFLIYFQGNSAPDKSGLPSDRFSAERTGGSVSTLTIQRTQQEDSAVYLCASSLVADSTQETQYFGPGTRLLVL.

This clonotype occurred many times. J is TRBJ1-4 and V is TRBV12-3 or TRBV12-4; no clear D gene. Between the trimmed V and J ends, which lost 1 base and 8 bases, there was a span of 5 bases. This CDR3 is 12 amino acids long. The DNA of the CDR3 is TGTGCCAGCAGTTTAGGAGAAGAAAAACTGTTTTTT. This sequence encodes CASSLGEEKLFF.

This clonotype was observed at least ten times. The chain recombines TRBV20-1 with TRBJ2-2, with 8 bases matching TRBD1. The CDR3 contains 14 residues. Germline trimming cut 6 bases from V and 7 bases from J; bases unmatched to any gene: 10. From germline, CDR1 is DFQATT and CDR2 SNEGSKA (reference sequence). The CDR3, as DNA: TGCAGTGCCAGGGGGCACGGTAGTATCGGGGAGCTGTTTTTT. Amino acid sequence: CSARGHGSIGELFF.

This clonotype was counted ten times or more. The chain carries TRBV11-3 and TRBJ2-5; the match to TRBD2 covers 8 bases. The CDR3 is 15 amino acids. Losses at the gene ends were 0 bases for V and 4 bases for J; bases not matched to a gene: 4. Germline V gene sequence: CDR1 SGHNT, CDR2 YENEEA. The CDR3 nucleotides are TGTGCCAGCAGCTTAGATCTCAGCGGGAGAGAGACCCAGTACTTC. This codes for CASSLDLSGRETQYF.

The chain has TRBV29-1 and TRBJ1-2, with a weak D call TRBD1 (6 bases). The CDR3 is 13 residues long. V gave up 4 bases and J gave up 7 bases, with 16 bases separating them. Germline V lookup: CDR1 SQVTM, CDR2 ANQGSEA. The CDR3 is CSVVRWGLGGYTF. Written as DNA, the CDR3 is TGCAGCGTTGTCCGGTGGGGGCTTGGTGGCTACACCTTC.

This clonotype occurred many times. The chain uses TRBV7-6 and TRBJ2-2, with 11 positions matching TRBD2. From germline, CDR1 is SGHVS and CDR2 FNYEAQ. V lost 3 bases and J lost 1; bases outside the gene matches: 4. The length of the CDR3 is 17 residues. The CDR3 bases are TGTGCCAGCAGCTTGGGACTAGCGGCCTTGAACACCGGGGAGCTGTTTTTT. Encoded protein: CASSLGLAALNTGELFF.

This clonotype was seen ten or more times. The J gene is TRBJ2-1, the V gene TRBV14, with D hard to call. V lost 1 base and J 11 bases, leaving 6 bases between the germline ends. Germline V lookup: CDR1 SGHDN, CDR2 FVKESK. This CDR3 has 11 residues. The CDR3, as DNA: TGTGCCAGCAGCCAAGGCAGTAAGCAGTTCTTC. Amino acid sequence: CASSQGSKQFF.